These 6 T cell receptor beta chains originate from one sample sequenced in a study of T cells in tuberculosis. The data were produced by immunoSEQ multiplex PCR, yet TCRdb's version contains in-frame clones alone and is incomplete. The sample has 20,000 to 25,000 clones; around 90% are singletons. The sample taken for sequencing was PBMCs. These receptor sequences come from a donor aged 10 to 29 with latent tuberculosis or without tuberculosis infection. Some clones in this sample may be carry-over from other donors' samples.

The genes are TRBV19 and TRBJ1-2; the D is unclear. V lost 3 bases to trimming and J lost 6 bases, with 17 bases between them. This CDR3 spans 15 amino acids. CDR1 is LNHDA, CDR2 SQIVND, per germline (reference sequence). The CDR3 DNA is TGTGCCAGTAGTATCAGTCCGTATTTGTCTGATGGCTACACCTTC. Its protein is CASSISPYLSDGYTF.

The rearrangement links TRBV18 to TRBJ2-7; TRBD2 might be the D (6 bases). Germline V gives CDR1 KGHSH, CDR2 LQKENI. The V gene lost 3 bases and the J gene lost 2 bases, with 8 bases spanning the gap. The CDR3 loop spans 13 amino acids. The CDR3 loop reads CASSPRETYEQYF. DNA of the CDR3: TGTGCCAGCTCACCCCGGGAGACCTACGAGCAGTACTTC.

V and J are TRBV7-8 and TRBJ2-1; TRBD2 matches at 10 bases. After removal of 5 bases from V and 7 bases from J, the junction contained 8 bases not matched to a gene. The CDR3 spans 15 residues. Germline CDR1 SGHVS, CDR2 FQNEAQ. CDR3 region: CASSHSGGPGNEQFF. DNA for the CDR3: TGTGCCAGCAGCCATAGCGGGGGGCCGGGGAATGAGCAGTTCTTC. The whole variable domain, filled in from reference TRBV7-8 and TRBJ2-1, reads GAGVSQSPRYKVAKRGQDVALRCDPISGHVSLFWYQQALGQGPEFLTYFQNEAQLDKSGLPSDRFFAERPEGSVSTLKIQRTQQEDSAVYLCASSHSGGPGNEQFFGPGTRLTVL.

The chain recombines TRBV19 with TRBJ2-1; 10 bases align to TRBD2. After removal of 7 bases from V and 5 bases from J, the junction contained 5 bases not matched to a gene. The CDR3 covers 14 residues. Per germline, CDR1 LNHDA and CDR2 SQIVND (reference sequence). CDR3 in DNA: TGTGCCAGTACCCTAGCGGGGGAGCACAATGAGCAGTTCTTC. This sequence encodes CASTLAGEHNEQFF.

CDR3 region: CATSRPGDQPQHF. The CDR3 DNA reads TGTGCCACCAGCAGACCGGGGGACCAGCCCCAGCATTTT. The rearrangement links TRBV15 to TRBJ1-5; TRBD1 is a possible D gene (5 bases). V shed 2 bases and J shed 7 bases, with 9 bases lying between them. The CDR3 totals 13 residues. Germline loops: CDR1 LNHNV, CDR2 YYDKDF (reference sequence).

The V call is TRBV7-9, the J call TRBJ2-7; 11 positions agree with TRBD2. The CDR3 covers 17 residues. Germline CDR1 SEHNR, CDR2 FQNEAQ (reference sequence). V dropped 4 bases and J dropped 0; count of bases not matched to a gene: 8. Here the CDR3 reads CASSSTSGRRDSYEQYF. The CDR3 DNA is TGTGCCAGCAGCTCTACTAGCGGGAGAAGGGACTCCTACGAGCAGTACTTC. The whole variable domain, filled in from reference TRBV7-9 and TRBJ2-7, reads DTGVSQNPRHKITKRGQNVTFRCDPISEHNRLYWYRQTLGQGPEFLTYFQNEAQLEKSRLLSDRFSAERPKGSFSTLEIQRTEQGDSAMYLCASSSTSGRRDSYEQYFGPGTRLTVT.